The 28 T cell receptor beta chains below come from one sample, sequenced in a study of T cell responses to AZD1222 COVID-19 vaccine (dated by TCRdb to the early 2020s). The library was prepared using the immunoSEQ multiplex PCR assay. Drawn from immuneACCESS, this table holds only the in-frame rearrangements with V and J called that TCRdb kept. Clones are partly lost; checked studies trace under half to an unresolved V gene and leave the rest unexplained. In all, the sample holds roughly 150,000 clones, and approximately 90% of those were seen once. The ten biggest clones cover around 4.7% of the sample. Explained via the paper, the time point label denotes: baseline before first vaccination. The sequencing here drew on peripheral blood, taken on day 0 of AZD1222 vaccination. These TCRs come from an adult in good health.

This rearrangement joins TRBV7-9 to TRBJ2-2; D unresolved. The ends were cut back, 5 bases at V and 8 bases at J, with 6 bases in the middle. The length of the CDR3 is 11 residues. CDR1 SEHNR and CDR2 FQNEAQ come from the germline V gene (reference sequence). The CDR3 is CASSPIGELFF. The CDR3 DNA sequence: TGTGCCAGCAGCCCCATTGGGGAGCTGTTTTTT.

The genes are TRBV9 and TRBJ2-1; tentatively, D is TRBD2 (6 bases). The CDR3 consists of 15 residues. Germline CDR1 is SGDLS and CDR2 is YYNGEE. Trimming shortened V by 0 bases and J by 6 bases, and 13 bases separated the two germline ends. The CDR3 is CASSVGRAPGNEQFF. The DNA for the CDR3 is TGTGCCAGCAGCGTAGGGAGGGCGCCTGGCAATGAGCAGTTCTTC.

V is TRBV7-9 and J is TRBJ2-2; either TRBD1 or TRBD2 may supply D (5 bases each). V was clipped by 5 bases and J by 0 bases, with 13 bases between them. CDR1 and CDR2 (germline): SEHNR, FQNEAQ (reference sequence). The CDR3 runs 16 residues. CDR3 nucleotides: TGTGCCAGCAGCCCCCGGGGCAGCGCGAACACCGGGGAGCTGTTTTTT. Its translation is CASSPRGSANTGELFF.

The chain carries TRBV7-6 and TRBJ1-2, with 8 bases identical to TRBD1. Trimming removed 1 base from V and 6 bases from J; junction bases left unmatched: 7. There are 15 residues in the CDR3. CDR1 and CDR2 (germline): SGHVS, FNYEAQ. The CDR3 nucleotides are TGTGCCAGCAGCTTAGATGGCAGGGGGCTGGATGGCTACACCTTC. It translates to CASSLDGRGLDGYTF.

This clone was counted a few times. The V call is TRBV5-1, the J call TRBJ2-7, with D perhaps TRBD1 or TRBD2 (6 bases each). V was shortened by 5 bases and J by 4 bases, with 13 bases between the two germline ends. CDR1 is SGHRS, CDR2 YFSETQ, per germline. The CDR3 covers 13 residues. DNA for the CDR3: TGCGCCAGCAGAACAGGGACTTTATACGAGCAGTACTTC. Its translation: CASRTGTLYEQYF.

This chain links TRBV21-1 with TRBJ2-7; TRBD2 is the table's D call, not checked against the DNA. TRBV21-1 represents a pseudogene. This CDR3 is 16 amino acids long. The CDR3: CASSKVCPSGSAEQYF. In DNA, the CDR3 is TGTGCCAGCAGCAAAGTGTGTCCTAGCGGGAGCGCCGAGCAGTACTTC.

The rearrangement joins TRBV27 to TRBJ1-2; no clear D. CDR1 is MNHEY, CDR2 SMNVEV, per germline (reference sequence). This CDR3 contains 13 residues. Between the trimmed V and J ends, which lost 5 bases and 7 bases, there was a span of 14 bases. The CDR3 nucleotides are TGTGCCAGCAGTCCGTATGGCAGAGGTGGCTACACCTTC. Its protein product is CASSPYGRGGYTF.

This clone was counted only a few times. The chain uses TRBV6-1 and TRBJ1-5, with a possible D match to TRBD1 (6 bases). From germline, CDR1 is MNHNS and CDR2 SASEGT. CDR3 size: 13 residues. Trimming removed 3 bases at V and 5 bases at J, with 8 bases between. The CDR3 region is CASSDNRDQPQHF. The CDR3 DNA reads TGTGCCAGCAGTGATAACAGGGATCAGCCCCAGCATTTT.

V usage is TRBV5-4 and J usage is TRBJ1-6; the D gene is possibly TRBD1 (5 bases). The CDR3 is made up of 15 amino acids. The germline gives CDR1 SGHNT, CDR2 YYREEE (reference sequence). The ends were cut back, 1 base at V and 6 bases at J, with 11 bases in the middle. Here the CDR3 DNA reads TGTGCCAGCAGCTTGTTGGGACCGGCTAATTCACCCCTCCACTTT. Protein sequence: CASSLLGPANSPLHF.

The rearrangement links TRBV19 to TRBJ1-4; perhaps TRBD1 as D (5 bases). Germline CDR1 LNHDA, CDR2 SQIVND (reference sequence). Trimming removed 4 bases at V and 5 bases at J, with 14 bases between. The CDR3 contains 15 residues. The CDR3 DNA is TGTGCCAGTAGTAAGACAGCAGTCGGCAATGAAAAACTGTTTTTT. This translates into CASSKTAVGNEKLFF.

V usage is TRBV7-2 and J usage is TRBJ1-2; D is possibly TRBD1 (5 bases). This CDR3 spans 15 amino acids. Germline values: CDR1 SGHTA, CDR2 FQGNSA. V was cut by 5 bases and J by 2 bases, with 15 bases left in between. The CDR3 protein is CASSPQGAGNYGYTF. CDR3 nucleotides: TGTGCCAGCAGCCCCCAAGGGGCGGGGAACTATGGCTACACCTTC.

The CDR3: CATSRGARGEAFF. For the CDR3, the DNA is TGTGCCACCAGCAGAGGGGCAAGGGGTGAAGCTTTCTTT. The gene calls are TRBV15 and TRBJ1-1; weak D call: TRBD1 (5 bases). Germline V CDR1 and CDR2: LNHNV, YYDKDF (reference sequence). CDR3 length equals 13 residues. The V end was cut by 1 base, the J end by 7 bases, with 10 bases between. The complete variable domain, with remaining parts taken from reference TRBV15 and TRBJ1-1, reads DAMVIQNPRYQVTQFGKPVTLSCSQTLNHNVMYWYQQKSSQAPKLLFHYYDKDFNNEADTPDNFQSRRPNTSFCFLDIRSPGLGDTAMYLCATSRGARGEAFFGQGTRLTVV.

The V and J genes are TRBV25-1 and TRBJ2-2; 12 nucleotides line up with TRBD1. The CDR3 covers 17 residues. The V gene end was trimmed by 6 bases and the J gene end by 6 bases; junction bases not matched to a gene: 11. CDR1 is MGHDK and CDR2 is SYGVNS in the germline V gene. The DNA of the CDR3 is TGTGCCAGCAGCCCGGGACAGGGGGCGCGTTGGGCCGGGGAGCTGTTTTTT. Translating gives CASSPGQGARWAGELFF.

The rearrangement links TRBV30 to TRBJ1-5; 8 bases match TRBD1. This CDR3 comprises 16 residues. The V segment lost 2 bases and the J segment 7 bases; nucleotides outside the gene matches: 13. Germline assignment: CDR1 GTSNPN and CDR2 SVGIG (reference sequence). This CDR3 is CAWSYSAGTGSQPQHF. In DNA, the CDR3 is TGTGCCTGGAGTTACTCTGCCGGGACAGGATCACAGCCCCAGCATTTT.

The chain uses TRBV7-9 and TRBJ2-1; the match to TRBD2 covers 11 bases. Germline V gives CDR1 SEHNR, CDR2 FQNEAQ (reference sequence). V trimming: 5 bases; J trimming: 5 bases; junction bases outside the gene matches: 17. There are 19 residues in the CDR3. CDR3 nucleotides: TGTGCCAGCAGCCAATTTACTAGCGGGGGCCCATCCTCAAACAATGAGCAGTTCTTC. Translated, it gives CASSQFTSGGPSSNNEQFF.

The chain joins TRBV7-9 to TRBJ1-1; D ambiguous. Germline V gene lookup returns CDR1 SEHNR and CDR2 FQNEAQ (reference sequence). The CDR3 covers 14 residues. V was trimmed by 1 base and J by 1 base, leaving 7 bases between them. As DNA, the CDR3 is TGTGCCAGCAGCTTAGGTGGGGAGAACACTGAAGCTTTCTTT. Translating it yields CASSLGGENTEAFF.

DNA for the CDR3: TGCACCAGCAGCCATTGGCAGACTGGAAACACCATATATTTT. Translating it yields CTSSHWQTGNTIYF. V and J are TRBV1 and TRBJ1-3; TRBD1 is the table's D call, not checked against the DNA. TRBV1 is given as a pseudogene. The CDR3 spans 14 residues.

V and J are TRBV21-1 and TRBJ1-1; the listed D gene, TRBD1, was not tested against the DNA. TRBV21-1 corresponds to a pseudogene. This CDR3 contains 10 residues. The CDR3 loop reads CGAMNTEAFF. The CDR3 DNA reads TGTGGGGCTATGAACACTGAAGCTTTCTTT.

V and J are TRBV30 and TRBJ1-1; a possible D gene is TRBD1 (5 bases). From germline, CDR1 is GTSNPN and CDR2 SVGIG (reference sequence). V shed 1 base and J shed 4 bases, with 10 bases lying between them. The CDR3 covers 13 residues. In nucleotides, the CDR3 is TGTGCCTGGAGTGGGGGAGGGGCCACTGAAGCTTTCTTT. Its translation is CAWSGGGATEAFF.

V gene TRBV2 combines with J gene TRBJ1-2; TRBD1 might be the D (5 bases). V was clipped by 6 bases and J by 4 bases, with 36 bases between them. Germline loops: CDR1 SNHLY, CDR2 FYNNEI. This CDR3 is 21 amino acids long. CDR3 DNA: TGTGCCAGCAGGGGGGACGGTCAGGATGTCCTTTGGGCCCTTTTCGGCTATGGCTACACCTTC. This sequence encodes CASRGDGQDVLWALFGYGYTF.

The V call is TRBV29-1, the J call TRBJ1-1; 10 bases are a match to TRBD1. The CDR3 runs to 14 residues. V gave up 4 bases and J gave up 0 bases; unmatched junction bases: 2. Germline CDR1 reads SQVTM; CDR2 reads ANQGSEA. CDR3 DNA: TGCAGCGTTGGAGGGACAGGGGTGAACACTGAAGCTTTCTTT. Translation gives CSVGGTGVNTEAFF.

The CDR3 spells CATSRELAGGHEQFF. CDR3 nucleotide sequence: TGTGCCACCAGCAGGGAACTAGCGGGAGGACATGAGCAGTTCTTC. The rearrangement links TRBV15 to TRBJ2-1; 12 nucleotides match TRBD2. The CDR3 consists of 15 residues. Germline assignment: CDR1 LNHNV and CDR2 YYDKDF (reference sequence). J lost 8 bases, V lost 3 bases, and 5 bases had no gene match.

V usage is TRBV15 and J usage is TRBJ2-1, with TRBD2 matching 11 bases. CDR3 length equals 17 residues. The J segment lost 2 bases and the V segment lost 4 bases, leaving 7 bases of the junction unmatched. Germline assignment: CDR1 LNHNV and CDR2 YYDKDF (reference sequence). The CDR3: CATSNALGLAAYNEQFF. CDR3 sequence (DNA): TGTGCCACCAGCAACGCCCTGGGACTAGCGGCCTACAATGAGCAGTTCTTC.

The chain employs TRBV3-1 (or the pseudogene TRBV3-2) and TRBJ2-7; D gene uncertain. The CDR3 runs 13 residues. The ends were cut back, 2 bases at V and 3 bases at J, with 8 bases in the middle. CDR1 is LGHDT, CDR2 YNNKEL, per germline (reference sequence). DNA for the CDR3: TGTGCCAGCAGCCAAAAACGCCTCTACGAGCAGTACTTC. Translating it yields CASSQKRLYEQYF.

The chain recombines TRBV19 with TRBJ2-7; 11 nucleotides agree with TRBD1. Germline V lookup: CDR1 LNHDA, CDR2 SQIVND (reference sequence). The CDR3 has 13 amino acids. V shed 10 bases, J shed 4 bases, and the junction held 6 bases outside the gene matches. CDR3 sequence: CATSRDRGYEQYF. The CDR3 nucleotides read TGTGCCACAAGCCGGGACAGGGGGTACGAGCAGTACTTC.

V and J are TRBV6-5 and TRBJ1-1; possibly TRBD1 for D (5 bases). With 0 bases removed from V and 2 bases from J, the gap between germline ends came to 7 bases. Germline assignment: CDR1 MNHEY and CDR2 SVGAGI. The CDR3 runs 14 residues. CDR3 sequence (DNA): TGTGCCAGCAGTTACTCGGGACTTAACACTGAAGCTTTCTTT. It specifies CASSYSGLNTEAFF.

This clone has a single count. CDR3 nucleotides: TGTGCCAGCAGGTACCAGTGGGCCCAGAACACTGAAGCTTTCTTT. It yields the protein CASRYQWAQNTEAFF. The rearrangement uses TRBV6-5 and TRBJ1-1; D remains unclear. Germline lookup yields CDR1 MNHEY and CDR2 SVGAGI. There are 15 residues in the CDR3. V lost 6 bases, J lost 1 base, and 15 bases lay in between.

J is TRBJ1-5 and V is TRBV6-1; a weak D match, TRBD1 (5 bases). CDR1 and CDR2 from the germline V gene are MNHNS and SASEGT. The V end was cut by 8 bases, the J end by 1 base, with 18 bases between. The CDR3 has 16 residues. The CDR3 loop reads CASCANNGASNQPQHF. CDR3 bases: TGTGCCAGCTGTGCAAATAATGGGGCAAGCAATCAGCCCCAGCATTTT.